Listed below are T cell receptor beta chains from one sample, sequenced in a study of blood T cell dynamics during melanoma immunotherapy. This table comes from immunoSEQ multiplex PCR, and its TCRdb copy is limited to in-frame clones, with some not included. This sample has over 10,000 clones, with about 90% found just once. This specimen was blood, taken from a patient treated with checkpoint blockade. Every receptor here comes from a human donor with melanoma. The CDR3 runs from the conserved cysteine through the conserved F or W. The D gene is left open where the match is weak. Size is stated for part of the rows, as once, few or many counts, or as a class when the clone is expanded.

v_gene: TRBV4-3
abundance: -
j_gene: TRBJ1-3
d_gene: -
CDR3aa: CASSQDRQGRNTIYF
CDR3nt: TGCGCCAGCAGCCAAGATCGGCAGGGACGAAACACCATATATTTT

v_gene: TRBV6-5
abundance: -
j_gene: TRBJ1-6
d_gene: TRBD1
CDR3aa: CASSYRQGYNSPLHF
CDR3nt: TGTGCCAGCAGTTACCGACAGGGGTATAATTCACCCCTCCACTTT

v_gene: TRBV11-3
abundance: -
j_gene: TRBJ2-1
d_gene: TRBD2
CDR3aa: CASSLSGREGLGNEQFF
CDR3nt: TGTGCCAGCAGCTTGTCCGGGCGGGAGGGCCTAGGAAATGAGCAGTTCTTC

v_gene: TRBV5-6
abundance: -
j_gene: TRBJ1-5
d_gene: -
CDR3aa: CASSRGLEHSNQPQHF
CDR3nt: TGTGCCAGCAGCCGGGGCCTTGAGCATAGCAATCAGCCCCAGCATTTT

v_gene: TRBV7-3
abundance: -
j_gene: TRBJ2-3
d_gene: -
CDR3aa: CASSSGHGITSTDTQYF
CDR3nt: TGTGCCAGCAGCTCCGGACACGGAATAACTAGCACAGATACGCAGTATTTT

v_gene: TRBV25-1
abundance: -
j_gene: TRBJ2-2
d_gene: TRBD1
CDR3aa: CASSESGQGIYTGELFF
CDR3nt: TGTGCCAGCAGTGAATCGGGACAGGGGATCTACACCGGGGAGCTGTTTTTT

v_gene: TRBV19
abundance: -
j_gene: TRBJ2-7
d_gene: TRBD2
CDR3aa: CASSWTRNNEQYF
CDR3nt: TGTGCCAGTAGTTGGACTAGGAACAACGAGCAGTACTTC

v_gene: TRBV7-9
abundance: -
j_gene: TRBJ2-7
d_gene: -
CDR3aa: CASSLDVRDYEQYF
CDR3nt: TGTGCCAGCAGCTTAGATGTGAGGGACTACGAGCAGTACTTC

v_gene: TRBV6-4
abundance: -
j_gene: TRBJ2-2
d_gene: TRBD2
CDR3aa: CASSALAVPNTGELFF
CDR3nt: TGTGCCAGCAGTGCCCTAGCGGTCCCGAACACCGGGGAGCTGTTTTTT

v_gene: TRBV19
abundance: -
j_gene: TRBJ1-2
d_gene: -
CDR3aa: CASSILAQGSYGYTF
CDR3nt: TGTGCCAGTAGTATCCTCGCACAGGGCAGCTATGGCTACACCTTC

v_gene: TRBV11-2
abundance: -
j_gene: TRBJ2-1
d_gene: TRBD2
CDR3aa: CASSLGLAVYNEQFF
CDR3nt: TGTGCCAGCAGCTTAGGCCTAGCGGTCTACAATGAGCAGTTCTTC

v_gene: TRBV2
abundance: -
j_gene: TRBJ2-1
d_gene: -
CDR3aa: CASFEGVSYNEQFF
CDR3nt: TGTGCCAGCTTCGAGGGCGTAAGCTACAATGAGCAGTTCTTC

v_gene: TRBV7-2
abundance: -
j_gene: TRBJ2-7
d_gene: -
CDR3aa: CASSPSYEQYF
CDR3nt: TGTGCCAGCAGCCCCTCCTACGAGCAGTACTTC

v_gene: TRBV7-3
abundance: few
j_gene: TRBJ1-4
d_gene: -
CDR3aa: CASSLTQDSKKLFF
CDR3nt: TGTGCCAGCAGCTTAACGCAGGACAGTAAAAAACTGTTTTTT

v_gene: TRBV5-4
abundance: -
j_gene: TRBJ2-7
d_gene: TRBD2
CDR3aa: CASSLVAGRAHEQYF
CDR3nt: TGTGCCAGCAGCTTGGTGGCGGGGAGGGCCCACGAGCAGTACTTC

v_gene: TRBV28
abundance: once
j_gene: TRBJ2-5
d_gene: -
CDR3aa: CASSLAEETQYF
CDR3nt: TGTGCCAGCAGTCTGGCGGAAGAGACCCAGTACTTC

v_gene: TRBV11-2
abundance: -
j_gene: TRBJ2-7
d_gene: -
CDR3aa: CASSLGGGYEQYF
CDR3nt: TGTGCCAGCAGCTTGGGGGGTGGCTACGAGCAGTACTTC

v_gene: TRBV19
abundance: -
j_gene: TRBJ2-7
d_gene: -
CDR3aa: CASSIGTSGSYEQYF
CDR3nt: TGTGCCAGTAGTATCGGGACTTCGGGCTCCTACGAGCAGTACTTC

v_gene: TRBV7-9
abundance: once
j_gene: TRBJ1-5
d_gene: TRBD1
CDR3aa: CASSLGAGQGAGQPQHF
CDR3nt: TGTGCCAGCAGCTTAGGAGCGGGACAGGGGGCTGGTCAGCCCCAGCATTTT

v_gene: TRBV18
abundance: few
j_gene: TRBJ2-2
d_gene: -
CDR3aa: CASSPADTGELFF
CDR3nt: TGTGCCAGCTCACCGGCCGACACCGGGGAGCTGTTTTTT

v_gene: TRBV5-1
abundance: -
j_gene: TRBJ2-5
d_gene: -
CDR3aa: CASRKELETQYF
CDR3nt: TGCGCCAGCAGAAAGGAGTTGGAGACCCAGTACTTC

v_gene: TRBV27
abundance: -
j_gene: TRBJ1-3
d_gene: TRBD1
CDR3aa: CASSLSRTGLSGNTIYF
CDR3nt: TGTGCCAGCAGTTTGAGTCGGACAGGGCTCTCTGGAAACACCATATATTTT

v_gene: TRBV5-1
abundance: -
j_gene: TRBJ2-5
d_gene: TRBD1
CDR3aa: CASSLFAGGQETQYF
CDR3nt: TGCGCCAGCAGCTTGTTTGCAGGGGGTCAAGAGACCCAGTACTTC

v_gene: TRBV9
abundance: -
j_gene: TRBJ1-1
d_gene: TRBD1
CDR3aa: CASSVAGGGTEAFF
CDR3nt: TGTGCCAGCAGCGTAGCAGGGGGCGGCACTGAAGCTTTCTTT

v_gene: TRBV10-1
abundance: -
j_gene: TRBJ2-7
d_gene: -
CDR3aa: CASSEGMGEQYF
CDR3nt: TGCGCCAGCAGTGAGGGGATGGGCGAGCAGTACTTC

v_gene: TRBV6-5
abundance: -
j_gene: TRBJ2-7
d_gene: -
CDR3aa: CASSYSAQTYEQYF
CDR3nt: TGTGCCAGCAGTTACTCTGCTCAAACCTACGAGCAGTACTTC

v_gene: TRBV19
abundance: -
j_gene: TRBJ1-5
d_gene: -
CDR3aa: CASSMWQADNQPQHF
CDR3nt: TGTGCCAGTAGTATGTGGCAGGCGGACAATCAGCCCCAGCATTTT

v_gene: TRBV19
abundance: -
j_gene: TRBJ1-2
d_gene: -
CDR3aa: CASIPRGAENNYGYTF
CDR3nt: TGTGCCAGTATTCCCCGGGGGGCAGAAAATAACTATGGCTACACCTTC

v_gene: TRBV28
abundance: -
j_gene: TRBJ1-5
d_gene: -
CDR3aa: CASSFGGRKPQPQHF
CDR3nt: TGTGCCAGCAGTTTCGGGGGGCGAAAGCCTCAGCCCCAGCATTTT

v_gene: TRBV5-1
abundance: -
j_gene: TRBJ2-7
d_gene: -
CDR3aa: CASSLGTDSYEQYF
CDR3nt: TGCGCCAGCAGCTTGGGGACCGACTCCTACGAGCAGTACTTC

v_gene: TRBV6-1
abundance: once
j_gene: TRBJ1-2
d_gene: TRBD1
CDR3aa: CASSEDRGYGYTF
CDR3nt: TGTGCCAGCAGTGAAGACAGGGGCTATGGCTACACCTTC

v_gene: TRBV5-5
abundance: once
j_gene: TRBJ2-1
d_gene: TRBD1
CDR3aa: CASSSSRDRGISYNEQFF
CDR3nt: TGTGCCAGCAGCTCGTCCCGGGACAGGGGGATCTCCTACAATGAGCAGTTCTTC

v_gene: TRBV27
abundance: -
j_gene: TRBJ2-5
d_gene: -
CDR3aa: CASSPTQGWETQYF
CDR3nt: TGTGCCAGCAGTCCGACACAGGGATGGGAGACCCAGTACTTC

v_gene: TRBV15
abundance: -
j_gene: TRBJ2-2
d_gene: -
CDR3aa: CATSRGDTGELFF
CDR3nt: TGTGCCACCAGCAGAGGGGACACCGGGGAGCTGTTTTTT

v_gene: TRBV28
abundance: -
j_gene: TRBJ1-3
d_gene: -
CDR3aa: CASRRRAGNTIYF
CDR3nt: TGTGCCAGCAGGAGAAGGGCTGGAAACACCATATATTTT

v_gene: TRBV5-1
abundance: -
j_gene: TRBJ2-2
d_gene: -
CDR3aa: CASSLVAENTGELFF
CDR3nt: TGCGCCAGCAGCTTGGTGGCAGAGAACACCGGGGAGCTGTTTTTT

v_gene: TRBV11-1
abundance: -
j_gene: TRBJ2-7
d_gene: -
CDR3aa: CASSSGGYPYEQYF
CDR3nt: TGTGCCAGCAGCTCAGGCGGATACCCCTACGAGCAGTACTTC

v_gene: TRBV14
abundance: -
j_gene: TRBJ1-2
d_gene: -
CDR3aa: CASSQDRTALYGYTF
CDR3nt: TGTGCCAGCAGCCAAGATCGGACAGCTCTCTATGGCTACACCTTC

v_gene: TRBV27
abundance: -
j_gene: TRBJ2-1
d_gene: -
CDR3aa: CASSPRQGGGNEQFF
CDR3nt: TGTGCCAGCAGTCCCCGGCAGGGGGGAGGCAATGAGCAGTTCTTC

v_gene: TRBV2
abundance: -
j_gene: TRBJ1-1
d_gene: -
CDR3aa: CASKRGGQNTEAFF
CDR3nt: TGTGCCAGCAAGAGGGGGGGACAGAACACTGAAGCTTTCTTT

v_gene: TRBV30
abundance: -
j_gene: TRBJ1-2
d_gene: -
CDR3aa: CAWSPRGRGYTF
CDR3nt: TGTGCCTGGAGTCCCAGAGGACGTGGCTACACCTTC

v_gene: TRBV5-4
abundance: -
j_gene: TRBJ2-7
d_gene: TRBD2
CDR3aa: CASSFWGGDEQYF
CDR3nt: TGTGCCAGCAGCTTTTGGGGAGGGGACGAGCAGTACTTC

v_gene: TRBV6-6
abundance: -
j_gene: TRBJ1-5
d_gene: -
CDR3aa: CASSYQQDQPQHF
CDR3nt: TGTGCCAGCAGTTACCAGCAAGATCAGCCCCAGCATTTT

v_gene: TRBV7-9
abundance: -
j_gene: TRBJ2-3
d_gene: TRBD2
CDR3aa: CASSPSGDTQYF
CDR3nt: TGTGCCAGCAGCCCTAGCGGAGATACGCAGTATTTT

v_gene: TRBV11-2
abundance: -
j_gene: TRBJ2-3
d_gene: -
CDR3aa: CASSADLARDTQYF
CDR3nt: TGTGCCAGCAGCGCGGACTTAGCCAGAGATACGCAGTATTTT

v_gene: TRBV11-2
abundance: -
j_gene: TRBJ2-1
d_gene: TRBD2
CDR3aa: CASSISGSYNEQFF
CDR3nt: TGTGCCAGCAGCATTAGCGGGTCCTACAATGAGCAGTTCTTC

v_gene: TRBV10-1
abundance: -
j_gene: TRBJ2-3
d_gene: -
CDR3aa: CASSAPSSTDTQYF
CDR3nt: TGCGCCAGCAGTGCCCCCTCCAGCACAGATACGCAGTATTTT

v_gene: TRBV28
abundance: -
j_gene: TRBJ2-7
d_gene: TRBD1
CDR3aa: CASSSGTGWKQYF
CDR3nt: TGTGCCAGCAGTTCCGGGACAGGGTGGAAGCAGTACTTC

v_gene: TRBV14
abundance: -
j_gene: TRBJ1-6
d_gene: -
CDR3aa: CASSQSLGLLYDSPLHF
CDR3nt: TGTGCCAGCAGCCAATCCTTGGGACTCCTTTATGATTCACCCCTCCACTTT

v_gene: TRBV11-2
abundance: -
j_gene: TRBJ2-7
d_gene: -
CDR3aa: CASSLAGYEQYF
CDR3nt: TGTGCCAGCAGCTTAGCCGGGTACGAGCAGTACTTC

v_gene: TRBV7-2
abundance: once
j_gene: TRBJ2-7
d_gene: -
CDR3aa: CASSTGTTHEQYF
CDR3nt: TGTGCCAGCAGTACAGGGACCACCCACGAGCAGTACTTC

v_gene: TRBV6-1
abundance: -
j_gene: TRBJ1-4
d_gene: TRBD1
CDR3aa: CASSQSTGGNEKLFF
CDR3nt: TGTGCCAGCAGCCAATCGACAGGGGGGAATGAAAAACTGTTTTTT

v_gene: TRBV4-2
abundance: -
j_gene: TRBJ2-1
d_gene: -
CDR3aa: CASSQDVYPRDEQFF
CDR3nt: TGTGCCAGCAGCCAAGATGTTTACCCCAGGGATGAGCAGTTCTTC

v_gene: TRBV6-5
abundance: -
j_gene: TRBJ1-2
d_gene: TRBD1
CDR3aa: CASRVDRGSEGYTF
CDR3nt: TGTGCCAGCAGGGTGGACAGGGGGTCGGAAGGCTACACCTTC

v_gene: TRBV7-6
abundance: -
j_gene: TRBJ1-3
d_gene: -
CDR3aa: CASSPTHSSGNTIYF
CDR3nt: TGTGCCAGCAGCCCGACGCACTCCTCTGGAAACACCATATATTTT